One and the same sample provided the 18 T cell receptor beta chains below, sequenced in a study of T cell responses to AZD1222 COVID-19 vaccine. Repertoires were generated with immunoSEQ multiplex PCR, while TCRdb's copy carries only in-frame clones and drops some. The table shows under 95,000 clones, with roughly nine tenths occurring only once. Source: peripheral blood, taken 28 days after the second AZD1222 dose. All receptors derive from an adult who received the AZD1222 COVID-19 vaccine.

The chain combines TRBV19 with TRBJ2-5; 10 positions match TRBD1. V shed 8 bases and J 5 bases; nucleotides not matched to a gene: 11. CDR1 LNHDA and CDR2 SQIVND come from the germline V gene (reference sequence). The CDR3 covers 15 residues. The CDR3 coding sequence is TGTGCCAGTGCACACACCGGGACAGGGGATGAGACCCAGTACTTC. Translating gives CASAHTGTGDETQYF.

This clone was recorded once. This chain uses TRBV28 with TRBJ2-4, with D possibly being TRBD2 (6 bases). Germline V CDR1 and CDR2: MDHEN, SYDVKM. This CDR3 spans 15 amino acids. Trimming removed 8 bases at V and 0 bases at J, with 14 bases between. CDR3 DNA sequence: TGTGCCAGCGCCCCCTGGGGGGAAGCCAAAAACATTCAGTACTTC. It encodes CASAPWGEAKNIQYF.

This chain links TRBV27 with TRBJ1-1, with a tentative D call TRBD1 (5 bases). Germline V lookup: CDR1 MNHEY, CDR2 SMNVEV (reference sequence). V was pared by 8 bases and J by 4 bases, with 14 bases between. The CDR3 loop spans 13 amino acids. This CDR3 is CASSTPGGTEAFF. DNA for the CDR3: TGTGCCAGCTCAACCCCGGGGGGCACTGAAGCTTTCTTT.

The DNA of the CDR3 is TGCAGCGCCCGGGGGGGACAGGGGAGGAATGAGCAGTTCTTC. This encodes CSARGGQGRNEQFF. The rearrangement links TRBV29-1 to TRBJ2-1; 10 positions agree with TRBD1. This CDR3 is 14 amino acids long. J was trimmed by 7 bases and V by 7 bases; bases with no gene match: 10. Germline CDR1 is SQVTM and CDR2 is ANQGSEA.

The chain recombines TRBV6-2 or TRBV6-3 with TRBJ1-1; D ambiguous. The CDR3 is 15 amino acids. Germline assignment: CDR1 MNHEY and CDR2 SVGEGT. With 2 bases removed from V and 0 bases from J, the gap between germline ends came to 10 bases. The CDR3, as DNA: TGTGCCAGCAGTTACGACCATTTCCTGAACACTGAAGCTTTCTTT. Its protein is CASSYDHFLNTEAFF.

This clone has just one count. This chain joins TRBV7-8 and TRBJ2-7; no firm D call. V lost 2 bases and J lost 2, with 7 bases in between. Germline CDR1 reads SGHVS; CDR2 reads FQNEAQ. CDR3 length equals 13 residues. The CDR3 sequence is CASSLSQTYEQYF. Here the CDR3 DNA reads TGTGCCAGCAGCTTAAGTCAGACCTACGAGCAGTACTTC.

The chain links TRBV9 to TRBJ2-7; D is undetermined. V shed 0 bases and J shed 0 bases, with 10 bases lying between them. In germline, CDR1 is SGDLS, CDR2 YYNGEE. The CDR3 runs 15 residues. CDR3 loop: CASSVDPGISYEQYF. In DNA form, the CDR3 reads TGTGCCAGCAGCGTAGACCCAGGAATCTCCTACGAGCAGTACTTC.

This chain uses TRBV27 with TRBJ2-7; a possible D gene is TRBD2 (5 bases). The CDR3 consists of 14 residues. V lost 0 bases and J 6 bases, leaving 12 bases between the germline ends. The V gene's germline CDR1 is MNHEY and CDR2 SMNVEV (reference sequence). Here the CDR3 DNA reads TGTGCCAGCAGTTTATCGGGTCTAGCTCGCGAGCAGTACTTC. It codes for CASSLSGLAREQYF.

The chain uses TRBV5-1 and TRBJ2-2; D might be TRBD1 (5 bases). The V end lost 4 bases, the J end lost 5 bases, and 12 bases lay between the germline ends. In germline, CDR1 is SGHRS, CDR2 YFSETQ. This CDR3 has 14 residues. The CDR3: CASSPEGVTGELFF. The CDR3 region has the DNA TGCGCCAGCAGCCCTGAAGGGGTTACCGGGGAGCTGTTTTTT.

DNA for the CDR3: TGTGCCAGCAGCTTCCAGGGCCTGAATGAAGCTTTCTTT. This sequence encodes CASSFQGLNEAFF. The chain links TRBV12-3 or TRBV12-4 to TRBJ1-1; tentative D call: TRBD1 (5 bases). This CDR3 is built from 13 residues. V was cut by 6 bases and J by 7 bases, with 15 bases left in between.

V usage is TRBV6-6 and J usage is TRBJ2-5; TRBD1 agrees at 7 bases. The CDR3 extends over 14 amino acids. V shed 6 bases, J shed 4 bases, and the junction held 8 bases outside the gene matches. Germline loops: CDR1 MNHNY, CDR2 SVGAGI (reference sequence). CDR3 region: CASSPDRVGETQYF. CDR3 DNA: TGTGCCAGCAGCCCCGACAGGGTAGGAGAGACCCAGTACTTC.

V is TRBV19 and J is TRBJ2-5; D tentatively fits TRBD1 or TRBD2 (5 bases each). Germline V lookup: CDR1 LNHDA, CDR2 SQIVND (reference sequence). CDR3 length equals 12 residues. Trimming cost V 4 bases and J 4 bases, with 7 bases left between them. The CDR3 bases are TGTGCCAGTAGTAGGGGGAGAGAGACCCAGTACTTC. It is translated as CASSRGRETQYF.

The rearrangement links TRBV6-5 to TRBJ2-7, with 9 bases lining up with TRBD2. This CDR3 contains 15 residues. V was pared by 3 bases and J by 4 bases, with 7 bases of the junction left unmatched. Per germline, CDR1 MNHEY and CDR2 SVGAGI. CDR3 coding DNA: TGTGCCAGCAGTTATATGCCGCGGGGGGGGTACGAGCAGTACTTC. It translates to CASSYMPRGGYEQYF.

This clone was seen just once. The V and J genes are TRBV4-2 and TRBJ1-4, with unresolved D. CDR3 length: 16 residues. V was clipped by 4 bases and J by 0 bases, with 12 bases between them. The germline V gene has CDR1 LGHNA and CDR2 YNFKEQ. The CDR3 loop reads CASSRQGGATNEKLFF. CDR3 nucleotides: TGTGCCAGCAGCCGCCAAGGTGGAGCAACTAATGAAAAACTGTTTTTT.

The rearrangement links TRBV7-9 to TRBJ1-5; the D gene is possibly TRBD1 (5 bases). Germline V gene data show CDR1 as SEHNR and CDR2 as FQNEAQ (reference sequence). V was trimmed by 4 bases and J by 3 bases, leaving 16 bases between them. This CDR3 region has 16 residues. CDR3: CASSSDTRTYNQPQHF. As DNA, the CDR3 is TGTGCCAGCAGCTCGGACACGCGCACGTACAATCAGCCCCAGCATTTT.

This chain connects TRBV18 to TRBJ1-5; 9 bases fit TRBD1. V lost 2 bases to trimming and J lost 13 bases; unmatched junction nucleotides: 3. This CDR3 comprises 12 residues. Germline lookup yields CDR1 KGHSH and CDR2 LQKENI. CDR3 sequence (DNA): TGTGCCAGCTCACCAGGACAGGGGTTACAGCATTTT. Its protein product is CASSPGQGLQHF.

The gene calls are TRBV19 and TRBJ1-6; no firm D call. Germline values: CDR1 LNHDA, CDR2 SQIVND (reference sequence). The CDR3 runs to 15 residues. Deletions cut 7 bases from V and 2 bases from J, with 12 bases between. The CDR3 loop reads CASTPTRTYNSPLHF. CDR3 nucleotides: TGTGCCAGTACACCGACAAGGACCTATAATTCACCCCTCCACTTT. Drawing the rest from reference TRBV19 and TRBJ1-6, the complete variable domain is DGGITQSPKYLFRKEGQNVTLSCEQNLNHDAMYWYRQDPGQGLRLIYYSQIVNDFQKGDIAEGYSVSREKKESFPLTVTSAQKNPTAFYLCASTPTRTYNSPLHFGNGTRLTVT.

This rearrangement joins TRBV28 to TRBJ1-2; D remains ambiguous. The length of the CDR3 is 15 residues. The V end lost 2 bases, the J end lost 0 bases, and 10 bases lay between the germline ends. Germline V lookup: CDR1 MDHEN, CDR2 SYDVKM. In DNA form, the CDR3 reads TGTGCCAGCAGTTTAGGAAAACAGCCTAACTATGGCTACACCTTC. Translated: CASSLGKQPNYGYTF.